This T cell receptor beta chain was captured by sequencing in a study of identical twins. A universal primer site arose from template switching, and cDNA bore unique molecular identifiers. TCRdb passed the 5' RACE reads through MiXCR, listing each CDR3 protein once. The sample holds 350,000 to 600,000 distinct CDR3 sequences, 12% to 15% seen once. This clonotype has more than one count but fewer than ten. The same sample was also used in a study of yellow fever vaccine responses in identical twins.

Sequenced: CD4+ T cells sorted from blood. This clonotype was sampled from a woman under 30 in good health.

CDR3 amino acids: CASRTPPQGASYEQYF. The CDR3 DNA is TGTGCCAGCAGGACTCCTCCACAGGGGGCCTCCTACGAGCAGTACTTC. This rearrangement joins TRBV2 to TRBJ2-7; TRBD1 aligns across 9 bases. The germline V gene encodes CDR1 SNHLY and CDR2 FYNNEI. This CDR3 is built from 16 residues. V trimming: 6 bases; J trimming: 0 bases; junction bases outside the gene matches: 9.